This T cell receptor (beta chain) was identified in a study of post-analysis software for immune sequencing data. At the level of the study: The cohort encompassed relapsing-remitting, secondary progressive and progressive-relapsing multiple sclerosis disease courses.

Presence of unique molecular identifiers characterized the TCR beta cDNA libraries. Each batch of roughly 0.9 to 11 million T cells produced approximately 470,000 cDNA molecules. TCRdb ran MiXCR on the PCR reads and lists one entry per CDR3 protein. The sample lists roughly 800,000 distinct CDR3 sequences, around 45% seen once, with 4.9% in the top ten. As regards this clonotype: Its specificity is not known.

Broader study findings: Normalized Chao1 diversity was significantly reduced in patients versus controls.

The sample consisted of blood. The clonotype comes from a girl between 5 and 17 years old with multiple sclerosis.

This CDR3 reads CASSEAQRLAGVDEQFF. The CDR3 nucleotides are TGTGCCAGCAGTGAAGCCCAAAGACTAGCGGGAGTGGATGAGCAGTTCTTC. This chain joins TRBV2 and TRBJ2-1; 12 bases are shared with TRBD2. The CDR3 is 17 residues long. V lost 0 bases to trimming and J lost 8 bases; unmatched junction nucleotides: 8. Per germline, CDR1 SNHLY and CDR2 FYNNEI.